A selection of T cell receptor beta chains follows, all from one sample in a study of graft-versus-host responses after intestinal transplantation. The antigens these receptors bind are not known. Produced via immunoSEQ multiplex PCR; TCRdb's table is partial and in-frame only. The sample carries about 86,000 clones, 88% recorded once. The sample was unstimulated CD4+ T cells sorted from spleen or lymph node cells, taken before transplant. Receptors were obtained from a human donor who was the organ donor for an intestinal transplant. CDR3s include the opening cysteine and the closing phenylalanine or tryptophan.

j_call | v_call | cdr3_aa
TRBJ2-5 | TRBV5-1 | CASSSGTGGRETQYF
TRBJ1-2 | TRBV4-3 | CASSPGHYYGYTF
TRBJ1-2 | TRBV19 | CASSIARYGYTF
TRBJ1-2 | TRBV5-4 | CASRPGGPYYGYTF
TRBJ2-5 | TRBV6-1 | CASSLTSGQETQYF
TRBJ1-1 | TRBV18 | CASSRSPSPRAFF
TRBJ2-3 | TRBV10-3 | CAISEPETGLAGSDTQYF
TRBJ2-1 | TRBV7-9 | CASSWTSGRVNEQFF
TRBJ2-2 | TRBV5-1 | CASSSEWGELFF
TRBJ2-7 | TRBV2 | CASSFRSPSEQYF
TRBJ2-3 | TRBV6-1 | CASSDPVVAGSTDTQYF
TRBJ2-7 | TRBV6-1 | CASADTYEQYF
- | TRBV6-1 | CASSVSRYYEQYF
TRBJ1-1 | TRBV27 | CASPQVEAFF
TRBJ1-2 | TRBV6-6 | CASSYSNGNYGYTF
TRBJ2-1 | TRBV9 | CASSPAWRLGNEQFF
TRBJ2-3 | TRBV7-8 | CASSLDRGYRDTQYF
TRBJ2-1 | TRBV15 | CATGKDSYNEQFF
TRBJ2-7 | TRBV10-3 | CAISESTSGSQPDEQYF
TRBJ2-1 | TRBV5-4 | CASSLGGGNYNEQFF
TRBJ1-2 | TRBV6-1 | CASGTRQGRSGYTF
TRBJ2-3 | TRBV7-9 | CASSLLTSGSGTQYF
TRBJ1-6 | TRBV9 | CASSVAQGSTLHF
TRBJ2-1 | TRBV5-4 | CASSLVGQGYYNEQFF
TRBJ2-3 | TRBV9 | CASSSRLAGDTQYF
TRBJ1-1 | TRBV6-6 | CASRGPRRTEAFF
TRBJ1-2 | TRBV6-5 | CASSYDMNYGYTF
TRBJ2-5 | TRBV18 | CASSPGLAEGTQYF